Included here is one T cell receptor beta chain sequence, with context. This CDR3 has 15 amino acids. After removal of 5 bases from V and 4 bases from J, the junction contained 7 bases not matched to a gene. The V gene's germline CDR1 is SGHTA and CDR2 FQGTGA. The sample originates from a study of cytomegalovirus exposure and HLA in healthy donors. Some clones are missing from TCRdb's copy, which holds only in-frame ones; the method was immunoSEQ multiplex PCR. The sample holds 200,000 or so clones; 70% to 90% are singletons and the top ten take about 6%. V and J are TRBV7-3 and TRBJ2-3; 9 bases are shared with TRBD2. The sequenced material came from PBMCs. The receptor was isolated from a young woman in good health and CMV-seronegative. The chain's CDR3 is CASSQSGGPADTQYF. In DNA form, the CDR3 reads TGTGCCAGCAGCCAGAGCGGGGGGCCGGCAGATACGCAGTATTTT. Full variable domain (outside the CDR3, taken from reference TRBV7-3 and TRBJ2-3): GAGVSQTPSNKVTEKGKYVELRCDPISGHTALYWYRQSLGQGPEFLIYFQGTGAADDSGLPNDRFFAVRPEGSVSTLKIQRTERGDSAVYLCASSQSGGPADTQYFGPGTRLTVL.